Below, 15 T cell receptor beta chains from the same sample are listed, as sequenced in a study of tumor-infiltrating lymphocytes in primary liver carcinoma. DNA and RNA were both co-extracted from 20-30 mg of bulk tissue that had not been sorted. With roughly 500 ng total RNA as template and a constant-region primer, TCR beta cDNA was made. The TCR beta library was amplified through three nested multiplex PCR rounds in a modified ARM-PCR procedure. The first two PCR rounds used TRBV1-TRBV30 forward primers with a C-beta reverse primer, nine to ten cycles each. TCRdb re-called the multiplex PCR reads with MiXCR, one entry per CDR3 protein. In the table there are fewer than 85,000 distinct CDR3 sequences, about three quarters of which are singletons. The sample taken for sequencing was tumor-adjacent normal liver tissue. All receptors derive from a man aged 40-49 years with primary liver carcinoma and hepatitis B virus infection.

There are many counts of this clonotype. The V gene is TRBV28, the J gene TRBJ2-1, with D maybe TRBD1 (5 bases). Trimming took off 3 bases at V and 11 bases at J, with 11 bases between the two ends. The CDR3 extends over 12 amino acids. CDR1 is MDHEN, CDR2 SYDVKM, per germline. Here the CDR3 DNA reads TGTGCCAGCAGTTTGCCAGGGCTGCAGCAGTTCTTC. It is translated as CASSLPGLQQFF. Together with reference TRBV28 and TRBJ2-1, the CDR3 gives the full variable domain: DVKVTQSSRYLVKRTGEKVFLECVQDMDHENMFWYRQDPGLGLRLIYFSYDVKMKEKGDIPEGYSVSREKKERFSLILESASTNQTSMYLCASSLPGLQQFFGPGTRLTVL.

V is TRBV6-5 and J is TRBJ1-2; 8 bases fit TRBD1. The CDR3 length is 15 residues. J lost 4 bases, V lost 6 bases, and 10 bases had no gene match. The germline CDR1 and CDR2 sequences are MNHEY and SVGAGI. CDR3 sequence: CASRRTGTGSYGYTF. CDR3 nucleotides: TGTGCCAGCAGACGAACCGGGACAGGAAGCTATGGCTACACCTTC.

This clonotype was seen more than once but under ten times. The chain couples TRBV12-3 or TRBV12-4 to TRBJ1-4; no clear D. V shed 0 bases and J shed 7 bases, with 6 bases lying between them. The CDR3 is 13 residues long. The CDR3 protein is CASSLAGIEKLFF. CDR3 DNA: TGTGCCAGCAGTTTAGCGGGAATTGAAAAACTGTTTTTT.

This clonotype has just one count. Germline and junction disagree at one end, which may indicate a read error. The V and J genes are TRBV10-1 and TRBJ2-7; the D gene is possibly TRBD1 (6 bases). The CDR3 has 14 amino acids. Germline V gene sequence: CDR1 WNHNN, CDR2 SYGVQD (reference sequence). The CDR3 DNA reads TGCGTCAGCAGTGGCAGTGGGGGCTTCCTCGAGCAGTACTTC. The encoded protein is CVSSGSGGFLEQYF.

This clonotype showed up just a few times. This chain joins TRBV28 and TRBJ2-3; tentatively, D is TRBD2 (9 bases). V was cut by 6 bases and J by 4 bases, with 23 bases left in between. In germline, CDR1 is MDHEN, CDR2 SYDVKM. The CDR3 extends over 17 amino acids. In nucleotides, the CDR3 is TGTGCCAGCAGCCACCCAGGGGGCGGGAGGGCCTCAGATACGCAGTATTTT. Its translation: CASSHPGGGRASDTQYF.

In the case of this clonotype: A much larger clone lies a single base off, so this may be a read error. The chain has TRBV28 and TRBJ1-1; D perhaps matches TRBD1 (6 bases). The length of the CDR3 is 11 residues. Germline V gene data show CDR1 as MDHEN and CDR2 as SYDVKM. CDR3 coding DNA: TGTGCCAACAGTCCAGGGGTACAAGCTTTCTTT. The encoded protein is CANSPGVQAFF.

This clonotype appeared a single time. The junction differs from germline at one of its ends, possibly a read error. This chain joins TRBV4-1 and TRBJ2-1; D gene ambiguous. CDR1 and CDR2 from the germline V gene are MGHRA and YSYEKL. The CDR3 covers 15 residues. The CDR3 reads CASSPFGNNNNEHFF. CDR3 nucleotides: TGCGCAAGCAGCCCGTTCGGTAACAACAACAATGAGCACTTCTTC.

Points on this clonotype: A read error may account for a junction end that differs from germline. The rearrangement uses TRBV11-2 and TRBJ2-1; D tentatively fits TRBD1 or TRBD2 (5 bases each). The CDR3 extends over 15 amino acids. The V gene's germline CDR1 is SGHAT and CDR2 FQNNGV. DNA of the CDR3: TGTACCAGCAACCCCGGGACCAGCAACTACAATGAGCAGTTCTTC. Its protein is CTSNPGTSNYNEQFF. The full variable domain, with the rest looked up from reference TRBV11-2 and TRBJ2-1, is EAGVAQSPRYKIIEKRQSVAFWCNPISGHATLYWYQQILGQGPKLLIQFQNNGVVDDSQLPKDRFSAERLKGVDSTLKIQPAKLEDSAVYLCTSNPGTSNYNEQFFGPGTRLTVL.

Remarks on this clonotype: Germline and junction disagree at one end, which may indicate a read error. The chain links TRBV29-1 to TRBJ2-5; D is possibly TRBD1 (5 bases). Germline CDR1 and CDR2: SQVTM and ANQGSEA. The CDR3 loop spans 12 amino acids. CDR3 protein: CRVAVTGLPQYF. In DNA form, the CDR3 reads TGCAGGGTTGCAGTAACAGGCTTGCCCCAGTACTTC.

This clonotype occurred once. The CDR3 end shows no conserved phenylalanine or tryptophan, and so a read error is likely. The J gene is TRBJ1-1, the V gene TRBV29-1; no reliable D call. The CDR3 is 10 amino acids. Germline V gene sequence: CDR1 SQVTM, CDR2 ANQGSEA. The CDR3: CNVLNTEAFS. Written as DNA, the CDR3 is TGCAACGTTCTAAACACCGAAGCTTTCTCT.

Points on this clonotype: A junction boundary mismatches the germline segment, possibly from a read error. The chain carries TRBV29-1 and TRBJ2-5, with 11 bases aligning to TRBD1. Germline-derived CDR1 and CDR2 are SQVTM and ANQGSEA. CDR3 length: 15 amino acids. CDR3 sequence reads: CSAEMDRGRSGTQYF. CDR3 bases: TGCAGCGCTGAAATGGACAGGGGGCGGTCTGGGACCCAGTACTTC.

The CDR3 DNA is TGTATCAGCAGGGACATCTACCAAGAGACCCAGTACTTC. Protein: CISRDIYQETQYF. The chain joins TRBV6-1 to TRBJ2-5; D is perhaps TRBD1 (6 bases). Looked up from germline, CDR1 is MNHNS and CDR2 is SASEGT. The CDR3 covers 13 residues.

Of note for this clonotype: The junction departs from germline at one end; a sequencing error may be responsible. The J gene is TRBJ1-1, the V gene TRBV29-1; the D gene is possibly TRBD1 (5 bases). CDR1 and CDR2 from the germline V gene are SQVTM and ANQGSEA. The CDR3 runs 13 residues. The CDR3 nucleotides are TGCAGCGATCTGACGCCAATGGACACTGAAGTTTTCTTT. Protein sequence: CSDLTPMDTEVFF.

The V gene is TRBV9, the J gene TRBJ2-6; D uncertain. Trimming removed 6 bases at V and 2 bases at J, with 12 bases between. There are 15 residues in the CDR3. Germline-derived CDR1 and CDR2 are SGDLS and YYNGEE. This CDR3 reads CASTPGEAGANVLTF. In DNA form, the CDR3 reads TGTGCCAGCACACCCGGCGAGGCTGGGGCCAACGTCCTGACTTTC.

Comments on this clonotype: The final CDR3 position lacks the conserved phenylalanine or tryptophan, pointing to a likely read error. The rearrangement links TRBV4-1 to TRBJ2-1; 7 bases are a match to TRBD2. The V gene's germline CDR1 is MGHRA and CDR2 YSYEKL. The CDR3 length is 15 residues. CDR3 loop: CTSSRGLWGSNEQFY. CDR3 DNA sequence: TGCACCAGCAGTCGGGGACTATGGGGTTCCAATGAGCAGTTCTAC.